This T cell receptor (beta chain) was documented in a study of vaccination effects on CD4 cells after COVID-19. On the study more broadly: In the ViraFEST assay, antigen-specific CD4+ clonotypes were identified by expansion after peptide-pool stimulation. Either the mRNA-1273 or the BNT162b2 vaccine was given to participants as two doses. Fewer than 2.5 million PBMC were seeded per well and grown in the presence of roughly 11 IU/ml IL-2 and 8.5 to 10 ug/ml peptides.

Comments on this clone: Its antigen is unidentified.

Here immunoSEQ multiplex PCR was the method, and the copy in TCRdb shows in-frame clones only, minus some. Of about 30,000 clones in the sample, more than 55% are singletons; the top ten hold roughly 10%. CD4+ T cells were isolated after 10 days of culture. Trimming stripped 4 bases from V and 3 bases from J, with 7 bases between. Germline V gene lookup returns CDR1 SNHLY and CDR2 FYNNEI. The CDR3 has 13 amino acids. This sequence joins TRBV2 and TRBJ2-4, with D maybe TRBD2 (6 bases). The origin of this receptor is a human donor who received a COVID-19 vaccine. The material sequenced was CD4+ T cells from PBMCs cultured without peptide, taken before COVID-19 vaccination. CDR3 residues: CASSGSGKNIQYF. The DNA of the CDR3 is TGTGCCAGCAGTGGTAGCGGCAAAAACATTCAGTACTTC.